The source of this TCR beta chain is a study of T cell repertoires in cytomegalovirus infection. Study information: In public TCR beta signatures, there were indications of both CMV infection and matching HLA type.

Study-wide findings and caveats: Identification of carriers of CMV plus the relevant HLA was performed using cumulative public TCR beta family frequency.

TCRdb passed the reads through MiXCR, listing each CDR3 protein once. The sample has 550,000 to 850,000 distinct CDR3 sequences, around 30% seen once; the top ten hold about 20%. This clonotype was counted between two and nine times. As yet, its antigen is unknown. The specimen comprised cultured PBMCs, sampled from culture after CMV antigen stimulation. The clonotype originates from a human donor in good health (CMV status not recorded). Some clones in this sample may be carry-over from other donors' samples.

Here the CDR3 DNA reads TGTGCCAGCAGCTCCACTAGCGGGAGGGCCGAGCAGTACTTC. Residues: CASSSTSGRAEQYF. The J gene is TRBJ2-7, the V gene TRBV7-2; 13 positions agree with TRBD2. The CDR3 is 14 amino acids. The V and J ends lost 4 bases and 6 bases, in that order; junction bases with no gene match: 3. Germline lookup yields CDR1 SGHTA and CDR2 FQGNSA.